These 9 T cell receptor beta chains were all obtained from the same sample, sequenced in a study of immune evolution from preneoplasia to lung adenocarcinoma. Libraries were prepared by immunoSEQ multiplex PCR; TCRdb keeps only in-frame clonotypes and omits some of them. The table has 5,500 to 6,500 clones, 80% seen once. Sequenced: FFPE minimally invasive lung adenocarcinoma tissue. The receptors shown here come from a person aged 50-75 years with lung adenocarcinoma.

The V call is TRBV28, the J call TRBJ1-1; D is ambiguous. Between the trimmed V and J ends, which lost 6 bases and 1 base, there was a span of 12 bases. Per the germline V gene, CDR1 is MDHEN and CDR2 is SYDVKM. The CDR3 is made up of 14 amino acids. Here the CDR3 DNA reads TGTGCCAGCAGAGTGCCGGCTTCGAACACTGAAGCTTTCTTT. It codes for CASRVPASNTEAFF.

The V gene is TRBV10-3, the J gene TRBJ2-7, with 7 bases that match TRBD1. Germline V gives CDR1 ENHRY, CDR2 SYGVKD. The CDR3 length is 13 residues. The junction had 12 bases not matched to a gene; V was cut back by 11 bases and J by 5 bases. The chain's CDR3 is CAVKREGAHEQYF. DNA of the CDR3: TGTGCCGTCAAAAGAGAGGGGGCCCACGAGCAGTACTTC.

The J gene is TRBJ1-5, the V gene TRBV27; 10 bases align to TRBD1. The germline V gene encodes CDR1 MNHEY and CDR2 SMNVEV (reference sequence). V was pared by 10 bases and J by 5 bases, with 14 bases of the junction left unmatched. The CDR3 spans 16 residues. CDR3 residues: CATKTGGSDYYQPQHF. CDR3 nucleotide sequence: TGTGCCACCAAGACAGGGGGCAGTGATTATTATCAGCCCCAGCATTTT.

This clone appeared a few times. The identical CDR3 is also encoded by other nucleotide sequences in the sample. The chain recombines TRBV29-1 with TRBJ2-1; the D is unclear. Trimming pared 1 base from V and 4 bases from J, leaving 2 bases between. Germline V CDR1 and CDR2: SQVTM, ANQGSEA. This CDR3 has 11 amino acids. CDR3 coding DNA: TGCAGCGTTGAAGTTTACAATGAGCAGTTCTTC. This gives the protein CSVEVYNEQFF.

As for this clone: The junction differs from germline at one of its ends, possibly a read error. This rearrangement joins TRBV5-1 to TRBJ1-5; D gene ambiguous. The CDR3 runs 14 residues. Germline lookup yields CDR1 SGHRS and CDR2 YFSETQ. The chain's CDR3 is CASSLERDNQPQHF. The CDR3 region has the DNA TGTGCCAGCAGCTTGGAGCGGGACAATCAGCCCCAGCATTTT. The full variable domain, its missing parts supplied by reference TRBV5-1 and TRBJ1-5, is KAGVTQTPRYLIKTRGQQVTLSCSPISGHRSVSWYQQTPGQGLQFLFEYFSETQRNKGNFPGRFSGRQFSNSRSEMNVSTLELGDSALYLCASSLERDNQPQHFGDGTRLSIL.

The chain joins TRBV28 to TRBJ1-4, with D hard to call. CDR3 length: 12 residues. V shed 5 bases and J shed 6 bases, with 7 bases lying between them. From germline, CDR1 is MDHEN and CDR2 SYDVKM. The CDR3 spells CASSPDYEKLFF. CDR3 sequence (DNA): TGTGCCAGCAGTCCGGACTATGAAAAACTGTTTTTT.

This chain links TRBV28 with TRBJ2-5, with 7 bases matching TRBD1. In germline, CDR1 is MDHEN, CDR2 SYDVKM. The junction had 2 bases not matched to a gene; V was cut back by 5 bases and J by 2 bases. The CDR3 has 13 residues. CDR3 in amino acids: CASSTGQQETQYF. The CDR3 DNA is TGTGCCAGCAGTACGGGACAGCAAGAGACCCAGTACTTC.

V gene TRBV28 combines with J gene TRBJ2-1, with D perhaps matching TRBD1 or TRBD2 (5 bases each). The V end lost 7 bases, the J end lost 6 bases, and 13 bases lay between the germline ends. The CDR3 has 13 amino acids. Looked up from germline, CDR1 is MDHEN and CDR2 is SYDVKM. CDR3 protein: CASIREWGNEQFF. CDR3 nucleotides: TGTGCCAGCATCAGGGAGTGGGGCAATGAGCAGTTCTTC.

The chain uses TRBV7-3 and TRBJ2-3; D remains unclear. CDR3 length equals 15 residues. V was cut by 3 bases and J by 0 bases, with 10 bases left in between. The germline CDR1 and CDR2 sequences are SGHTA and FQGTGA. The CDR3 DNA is TGTGCCAGCAGCTTGACTCCTTCTAGCACAGATACGCAGTATTTT. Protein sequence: CASSLTPSSTDTQYF.